This is a list of T cell receptor beta chains from one sample in a study of blood T cells in healthy people across ages. TCRdb independently ran MiXCR on the 5' RACE reads; one entry per CDR3 protein. The sample includes roughly 800,000 distinct CDR3 sequences, around a quarter seen only once; the top ten take approximately 3.7%. This same sample was also taken into another study, of T cells of mothers and their children.

Specimen: blood. Receptors originate from a boy aged 10-17 years in good health. Each CDR3 is given with its conserved first and last residue. A D gene is named only where the DNA matches it firmly. Clone size appears in some rows only: once, few, many, or a class for an expanded clone.

D gene: -; clone size: -; V gene: TRBV5-6; J gene: TRBJ2-5; CDR3 length: 13; CDR3 protein: CATGAGTVETQYF; CDR3 DNA: TGTGCCACCGGTGCAGGGACGGTAGAGACCCAGTACTTC
D gene: TRBD2; clone size: few; V gene: TRBV4-1; J gene: TRBJ2-7; CDR3 length: 16; CDR3 protein: CASSQERSGGSYEQYF; CDR3 DNA: TGCGCCAGCAGCCAAGAGAGGAGCGGGGGCTCCTACGAGCAGTACTTC
D gene: -; clone size: few; V gene: TRBV20-1; J gene: TRBJ1-2; CDR3 length: 12; CDR3 protein: CSARQTLGGYTF; CDR3 DNA: TGCAGTGCCCGACAGACTCTCGGCGGCTACACCTTC
D gene: TRBD2; clone size: -; V gene: TRBV7-7; J gene: TRBJ2-1; CDR3 length: 15; CDR3 protein: CASSSERGPVGEQFF; CDR3 DNA: TGTGCTAGCAGCTCTGAGCGGGGACCGGTCGGTGAGCAGTTCTTC
D gene: -; clone size: few; V gene: TRBV29-1; J gene: TRBJ2-2; CDR3 length: 13; CDR3 protein: CSVRRMNTGELFF; CDR3 DNA: TGCAGCGTTCGCAGGATGAACACCGGGGAGCTGTTTTTT
D gene: TRBD1; clone size: -; V gene: TRBV5-1; J gene: TRBJ2-7; CDR3 length: 16; CDR3 protein: CASSRVGTGTPYEQYF; CDR3 DNA: TGCGCCAGCAGCCGCGTTGGGACAGGGACCCCCTACGAGCAGTACTTC
D gene: -; clone size: -; V gene: TRBV28; J gene: TRBJ2-7; CDR3 length: 13; CDR3 protein: CASSSDLSYEQYF; CDR3 DNA: TGTGCCAGCAGTTCAGACCTGTCCTACGAGCAGTACTTC
D gene: -; clone size: -; V gene: TRBV28; J gene: TRBJ2-5; CDR3 length: 14; CDR3 protein: CASSLGGSQKTQYF; CDR3 DNA: TGTGCCAGCTCTCTGGGCGGGTCCCAAAAGACCCAGTACTTC
D gene: -; clone size: -; V gene: TRBV29-1; J gene: TRBJ2-5; CDR3 length: 13; CDR3 protein: CSVRQDDTYEQHF; CDR3 DNA: TGCAGCGTGCGACAGGACGACACCTACGAGCAGCACTTC
D gene: -; clone size: -; V gene: TRBV28; J gene: TRBJ2-7; CDR3 length: 16; CDR3 protein: CASIPGGQRRVYEQYF; CDR3 DNA: TGTGCCAGCATCCCTGGTGGACAGAGAAGAGTATACGAGCAGTACTTC
D gene: -; clone size: few; V gene: TRBV28; J gene: TRBJ1-1; CDR3 length: 15; CDR3 protein: CASSLGSSPYTEAFF; CDR3 DNA: TGTGCCAGCAGTCTAGGATCTTCGCCTTACACTGAAGCTTTCTTT
D gene: -; clone size: -; V gene: TRBV6-1; J gene: TRBJ1-6; CDR3 length: 16; CDR3 protein: CASRQTATGQNSPLHF; CDR3 DNA: TGTGCCAGCAGACAAACCGCCACGGGCCAGAATTCACCCCTCCACTTT
D gene: TRBD1; clone size: -; V gene: TRBV20-1; J gene: TRBJ2-3; CDR3 length: 14; CDR3 protein: CSAVDRGNTDTQYF; CDR3 DNA: TGCAGTGCCGTGGACAGGGGTAACACAGATACGCAGTATTTT